This is a list of T cell receptor beta chains from one sample in a study of T-cell memory formation after mild COVID-19. TCRdb fed the 5' RACE reads into MiXCR, producing one record per CDR3 protein. The data show hundreds of thousands of distinct CDR3 sequences, less than 25% seen once. Input material: PBMCs or a T cell subset sorted from them (not recorded which). Receptors originate from an adult woman who had mild COVID-19 (a few samples of this study predate the infection). Cell type and time point are not known. The CDR3 runs from the conserved cysteine through the conserved F or W. The order of the fields is J gene, D gene, clone size, V gene, CDR3 DNA, CDR3 protein. D genes are given only for firm matches. Clone size appears in some rows only: once, few, many, or a class for an expanded clone.

>TRBJ1-6|NA|NA|TRBV2
TGTGCCAGCAGTGATGATGGGACAAATTCACCCCTCCACTTT
CASSDDGTNSPLHF
>TRBJ2-1|NA|NA|TRBV3-1
TGTGCCAGCAGCCAAGCGGTTTCTAGTAGTGAGCAGTTCTTC
CASSQAVSSSEQFF
>TRBJ2-5|NA|few|TRBV12-3/TRBV12-4
TGTGCCAGCGGTACAGGTTACCAAGAGACCCAGTACTTC
CASGTGYQETQYF
>TRBJ1-2|TRBD1|few|TRBV12-3/TRBV12-4
TGTGCCAGCAGTCCAGGGACAGGCTCTAACTATGGCTACACCTTC
CASSPGTGSNYGYTF
>TRBJ2-3|NA|few|TRBV10-2
TGCGCCAGCAGTGAGTCGAGGGGACGTTTCGCAGATACGCAGTATTTT
CASSESRGRFADTQYF
>TRBJ2-3|NA|NA|TRBV18
TGTGCCAGCTCACCGCTAGCGATCACAGATACGCAGTATTTT
CASSPLAITDTQYF
>TRBJ2-7|TRBD1|few|TRBV7-2
TGTGCCAGCAGCTTAGGGGGGACAGCTCCCTACGAGCAGTACTTC
CASSLGGTAPYEQYF
>TRBJ2-7|NA|NA|TRBV4-1
TGCGCCAGCAGCCAAGAGGGACTCTCCTACGAGCAGTACTTC
CASSQEGLSYEQYF
>TRBJ1-3|NA|NA|TRBV7-9
TGTGCCAGCAGCTTAGCGCTTTCGCAACGGATCTCTGGAAACACCATATATTTT
CASSLALSQRISGNTIYF
>TRBJ2-3|NA|NA|TRBV5-6
TGTGCCAGCAGCTCCGAAGGAACGCAGTATTTT
CASSSEGTQYF
>TRBJ1-5|NA|NA|TRBV6-6
TGTGCCAGCAGGGACTCGGGACACAACAATCAGCCCCAGCATTTT
CASRDSGHNNQPQHF
>TRBJ2-5|NA|few|TRBV6-2/TRBV6-3
TGCTCCTCGGGGGAGAGGGAGACCCAGTACTTC
CSSGERETQYF
>TRBJ1-5|TRBD1|few|TRBV25-1
TGTGCCAGCAGTGGAGCGGGACAGGCCCCCCACAATCAGCCCCAGCATTTT
CASSGAGQAPHNQPQHF
>TRBJ2-2|TRBD1|few|TRBV30
TGTGCCTGGAGTGACAGGGGGGAGAACACCGGGGAGCTGTTTTTT
CAWSDRGENTGELFF
>TRBJ1-2|NA|NA|TRBV24-1
TGTGCCACCCGATCGAGCAGGGCTAATGGCTACACCTTC
CATRSSRANGYTF
>TRBJ2-1|NA|NA|TRBV29-1
TGCAGCGTTCCTCCCAGTTACAATGAGCAGTTCTTC
CSVPPSYNEQFF
>TRBJ2-2|NA|NA|TRBV6-6
TGTGCCAGCAGCCCCGCGTCGGGGGCGGACACCGGGGAGCTGTTTTTT
CASSPASGADTGELFF
>TRBJ2-7|TRBD2|NA|TRBV6-2/TRBV6-3
TGTGCCAGCGACGATCGGGCTAGCGGACCCTACGAGCAGTACTTC
CASDDRASGPYEQYF
>TRBJ1-3|NA|few|TRBV11-2
TGTGCCAGCAGTTCCTTACCGGGAACTGGAAACACCATATATTTT
CASSSLPGTGNTIYF
>TRBJ2-7|NA|NA|TRBV20-1
TGCAGTGCTAGGAAAGGAACAGGGTTCGAGCAGTACTTC
CSARKGTGFEQYF
>TRBJ1-2|TRBD1|few|TRBV5-1
TGCGCCAGCAGCCCCACAGGGGATGGCTACACCTTC
CASSPTGDGYTF